What follows are 32 T cell receptor beta chains derived from one specimen sequenced in a study of blood T cell repertoires in COVID-19. Profiling relied on immunoSEQ multiplex PCR, and the TCRdb table lists in-frame clones only, not all of them. The data contain some 16,000 clones, 70% to 90% of them singletons. The specimen sequenced was peripheral blood. Receptors were obtained from an elderly man with acute or convalescent COVID-19.

This clone was seen a few times. The chain combines TRBV5-1 with TRBJ1-1; TRBD1 is a possible D gene (6 bases). V was cut by 1 base and J by 1 base, with 14 bases left in between. This CDR3 spans 16 amino acids. CDR1 SGHRS and CDR2 YFSETQ come from the germline V gene. The CDR3 here is CASSLITGRGNTEAFF. In nucleotides, the CDR3 is TGCGCCAGCAGCTTGATAACAGGGCGCGGGAACACTGAAGCTTTCTTT.

This sequence joins TRBV2 and TRBJ1-2; D ambiguous. Trimming took 0 bases from V and 4 from J, leaving 6 bases between them. Germline CDR1 and CDR2: SNHLY and FYNNEI. The CDR3 spans 13 residues. CDR3 region: CASSEARGYGYTF. Here the CDR3 DNA reads TGTGCCAGCAGTGAAGCGAGAGGCTATGGCTACACCTTC.

This chain joins TRBV10-3 and TRBJ1-2, with TRBD1 identical over 9 bases. The trim removed 3 bases at V and 7 bases at J, leaving 6 bases unmatched. Germline V gene lookup returns CDR1 ENHRY and CDR2 SYGVKD. This CDR3 has 14 residues. The CDR3 nucleotides are TGTGCCATCAGTGAAAAGGGACAGGGCGCTGGCTACACCTTC. This sequence encodes CAISEKGQGAGYTF.

The chain is built from TRBV7-9 and TRBJ1-2; TRBD1 matches at 8 bases. Germline V gene sequence: CDR1 SEHNR, CDR2 FQNEAQ (reference sequence). The CDR3 extends over 15 amino acids. The V gene end was trimmed by 0 bases and the J gene end by 8 bases; junction bases not matched to a gene: 8. The CDR3 spells CASSLAGQDLRGYTF. The CDR3 nucleotides read TGTGCCAGCAGCTTAGCGGGACAGGATTTACGCGGCTACACCTTC.

The chain is built from TRBV6-1 and TRBJ1-5; a possible D gene is TRBD1 (6 bases). This CDR3 is 15 amino acids long. The germline V gene encodes CDR1 MNHNS and CDR2 SASEGT. The ends were cut back, 2 bases at V and 4 bases at J, with 12 bases in the middle. In nucleotides, the CDR3 is TGTGCCAGCAGTGAATTCGGGGGGCGAAATCAGCCCCAGCATTTT. Protein product: CASSEFGGRNQPQHF.

This chain joins TRBV27 and TRBJ2-1; D perhaps matches TRBD1 (6 bases). The V gene's germline CDR1 is MNHEY and CDR2 SMNVEV (reference sequence). V gave up 6 bases and J gave up 1 base, with 13 bases separating them. The CDR3 runs 15 residues. CDR3 sequence: CASSPDRFSYNEQFF. The CDR3 nucleotides are TGTGCCAGCAGCCCCGACAGGTTTTCCTACAATGAGCAGTTCTTC.

The chain employs TRBV24-1 and TRBJ2-5; 9 positions agree with TRBD2. J was trimmed by 7 bases and V by 4 bases; bases with no gene match: 15. This CDR3 spans 17 amino acids. CDR1 is KGHDR, CDR2 SFDVKD, per germline. CDR3: CATSDSGSGSISGTQYF. CDR3 coding DNA: TGTGCCACCAGTGACTCCGGTAGCGGGAGTATTTCAGGGACCCAGTACTTC.

This sequence joins TRBV5-1 and TRBJ2-3, with 8 nucleotides matching TRBD2. The junction had 18 bases not matched to a gene; V was cut back by 4 bases and J by 8 bases. Germline-derived CDR1 and CDR2 are SGHRS and YFSETQ. The CDR3 runs to 17 residues. DNA of the CDR3: TGCGCCAGCAGCAGATCCCCGGGACTAGGCCATACCGGTACGCAGTATTTT. Protein sequence: CASSRSPGLGHTGTQYF. Filled out from reference TRBV5-1 and TRBJ2-3, the complete variable domain reads KAGVTQTPRYLIKTRGQQVTLSCSPISGHRSVSWYQQTPGQGLQFLFEYFSETQRNKGNFPGRFSGRQFSNSRSEMNVSTLELGDSALYLCASSRSPGLGHTGTQYFGPGTRLTVL.

The gene calls are TRBV19 and TRBJ2-3; 8 bases match TRBD2. Germline V gene data show CDR1 as LNHDA and CDR2 as SQIVND (reference sequence). The CDR3 sequence is 14 residues long. After removal of 10 bases from V and 0 bases from J, the junction contained 6 bases not matched to a gene. The CDR3 protein is CATGGGVSTDTQYF. In DNA form, the CDR3 reads TGTGCCACCGGGGGGGGCGTCAGCACAGATACGCAGTATTTT. The full variable domain, completed using reference TRBV19 and TRBJ2-3, is DGGITQSPKYLFRKEGQNVTLSCEQNLNHDAMYWYRQDPGQGLRLIYYSQIVNDFQKGDIAEGYSVSREKKESFPLTVTSAQKNPTAFYLCATGGGVSTDTQYFGPGTRLTVL.

V is TRBV5-1 and J is TRBJ1-1, with 12 bases fitting TRBD1. Germline V gene data show CDR1 as SGHRS and CDR2 as YFSETQ. The CDR3 runs 17 residues. V lost 2 bases and J lost 7; bases outside the gene matches: 12. CDR3 in DNA: TGCGCCAGCAGCTTAACAACAGCCGGGACAGGGGGCAGTGAAGCTTTCTTT. Translation gives CASSLTTAGTGGSEAFF.

Here the CDR3 reads CASSPPGGTEAFF. CDR3 nucleotides: TGTGCCAGCAGCCCCCCAGGGGGGACTGAAGCTTTCTTT. The chain carries TRBV3-1 (or the pseudogene TRBV3-2) and TRBJ1-1, with 7 bases identical to TRBD1. This CDR3 region has 13 residues. V was pared by 4 bases and J by 5 bases, with 4 bases of the junction left unmatched. CDR1 is LGHDT, CDR2 YNNKEL, per germline (reference sequence).

The rearrangement joins TRBV12-3 or TRBV12-4 to TRBJ1-1; the D gene is possibly TRBD1 (5 bases). This CDR3 is 12 amino acids long. V lost 7 bases, J lost 5 bases, and 11 bases lay in between. CDR3 DNA: TGTGCCAGCACCTGGAGGGGAACTGAAGCTTTCTTT. Translated: CASTWRGTEAFF.

This clone was counted a single time. The chain employs TRBV7-6 and TRBJ2-5; D might be TRBD2 (5 bases). Germline lookup yields CDR1 SGHVS and CDR2 FNYEAQ. V lost 4 bases and J lost 4, with 22 bases in between. This CDR3 has 17 residues. The DNA for the CDR3 is TGTGCCAGCAGCTCCCCCAAGTGGGTGGGAGAGTCAGAGACCCAGTACTTC. Translated: CASSSPKWVGESETQYF.

The chain combines TRBV19 with TRBJ1-2, with D unclear. The germline CDR1 and CDR2 sequences are LNHDA and SQIVND (reference sequence). Trimming removed 3 bases from V and 4 bases from J, with 15 bases in between. This CDR3 comprises 15 residues. This CDR3 is CASSIDHKIGYGYTF. CDR3 coding DNA: TGTGCCAGTAGTATCGATCACAAGATTGGCTATGGCTACACCTTC.

This chain connects TRBV7-2 to TRBJ1-4; D remains ambiguous. Germline assignment: CDR1 SGHTA and CDR2 FQGNSA. The germline V and J ends were trimmed by 5 bases and 8 bases, with 18 bases remaining between them. The CDR3 runs to 15 residues. The CDR3 nucleotides are TGTGCCAGCAGCCTCGGAGGTTTGATGGGAGAAAAACTGTTTTTT. Translation gives CASSLGGLMGEKLFF.

The chain links TRBV2 to TRBJ2-2; 7 nucleotides agree with TRBD2. Trimming took 2 bases from V and 3 from J; bases not matched to a gene: 3. This CDR3 spans 15 amino acids. Germline loops: CDR1 SNHLY, CDR2 FYNNEI. As DNA, the CDR3 is TGTGCCAGCAGTGAAAGGCGGGAGCACACCGGGGAGCTGTTTTTT. It specifies CASSERREHTGELFF. Complete variable domain (other parts from reference TRBV2 and TRBJ2-2): EPEVTQTPSHQVTQMGQEVILRCVPISNHLYFYWYRQILGQKVEFLVSFYNNEISEKSEIFDDQFSVERPDGSNFTLKIRSTKLEDSAMYFCASSERREHTGELFFGEGSRLTVL.

The chain joins TRBV7-9 to TRBJ2-7; 7 nucleotides line up with TRBD1. Looked up from germline, CDR1 is SEHNR and CDR2 is FQNEAQ (reference sequence). This CDR3 comprises 13 residues. Trimming removed 2 bases from V and 4 bases from J; junction bases left unmatched: 2. CDR3 sequence: CASSLIQGYEQYF. The CDR3 nucleotides are TGTGCCAGCAGCTTAATACAGGGGTACGAGCAGTACTTC.

The V call is TRBV21-1, the J call TRBJ1-3; TRBD1 was called by the table and not checked on the DNA. TRBV21-1 is a documented pseudogene. The CDR3 contains 13 residues. The DNA for the CDR3 is TGTGCCAGCAGGAGACAGGTTGGAAACACCATATATTTT. Protein: CASRRQVGNTIYF.

The chain links TRBV19 to TRBJ2-3, with a tentative D call TRBD2 (5 bases). The CDR3 runs to 14 residues. CDR1 LNHDA and CDR2 SQIVND come from the germline V gene (reference sequence). V lost 1 base and J lost 5, with 10 bases in between. CDR3 bases: TGTGCCAGTAGTATAGCTCCCGGAGGAGATACGCAGTATTTT. Translating it yields CASSIAPGGDTQYF.

The rearrangement joins TRBV30 to TRBJ1-5; TRBD1 is a possible D gene (6 bases). The germline V gene encodes CDR1 GTSNPN and CDR2 SVGIG (reference sequence). The CDR3 is 13 residues long. With 2 bases removed from V and 6 bases from J, the gap between germline ends came to 11 bases. The CDR3 reads CAWSTRGPQPQHF. The CDR3 nucleotides read TGTGCCTGGAGTACCAGGGGCCCTCAGCCCCAGCATTTT.

This clone was recorded once. This chain links TRBV6-5 with TRBJ2-3; TRBD2 matches at 11 bases. Trimming took 5 bases from V and 4 from J; bases not matched to a gene: 2. The germline V gene has CDR1 MNHEY and CDR2 SVGAGI. The CDR3 consists of 14 residues. The CDR3 loop is CASSRLAGPDTQYF. Written as DNA, the CDR3 is TGTGCCAGCAGTCGACTAGCGGGACCAGATACGCAGTATTTT.

The V gene is TRBV20-1, the J gene TRBJ2-2; 7 nucleotides match TRBD1. CDR3 length equals 14 residues. CDR1 is DFQATT, CDR2 SNEGSKA, per germline (reference sequence). V lost 3 bases, J lost 4 bases, and 5 bases stayed unmatched. The CDR3 reads CSASKTGSTGELFF. CDR3 nucleotides: TGCAGTGCTAGTAAGACAGGGAGCACCGGGGAGCTGTTTTTT.

The chain combines TRBV12-3 or TRBV12-4 with TRBJ1-2; tentatively, D is TRBD1 (6 bases). V was trimmed by 2 bases and J by 6 bases, leaving 10 bases between them. There are 13 residues in the CDR3. The CDR3 region has the DNA TGTGCCAGCAGTTTAAACAGGGTTGATGGCTACACCTTC. This encodes CASSLNRVDGYTF.

The genes are TRBV2 and TRBJ1-6; possibly TRBD1 for D (5 bases). The germline V gene has CDR1 SNHLY and CDR2 FYNNEI. The CDR3 contains 13 residues. V was pared by 6 bases and J by 6 bases, with 9 bases between. CDR3 loop: CASSRGFNSPLHF. In DNA form, the CDR3 reads TGTGCCAGCAGCCGGGGGTTTAATTCACCCCTCCACTTT. The entire variable domain, with the rest obtained from reference TRBV2 and TRBJ1-6, is as follows: EPEVTQTPSHQVTQMGQEVILRCVPISNHLYFYWYRQILGQKVEFLVSFYNNEISEKSEIFDDQFSVERPDGSNFTLKIRSTKLEDSAMYFCASSRGFNSPLHFGNGTRLTVT.

The chain carries TRBV10-1 and TRBJ1-2; D is unclear. CDR1 is WNHNN and CDR2 is SYGVQD in the germline V gene (reference sequence). The ends were cut back, 10 bases at V and 8 bases at J, with 17 bases in the middle. This CDR3 is built from 12 residues. CDR3 in amino acids: CATYTFWAGYTF. CDR3 in DNA: TGCGCCACCTACACCTTTTGGGCCGGCTACACCTTC.

The chain couples TRBV29-1 to TRBJ1-3, with D possibly TRBD1 on 6 matching bases. The CDR3 is 17 residues long. Trimming stripped 7 bases from V and 1 base from J, with 23 bases between. Per the germline V gene, CDR1 is SQVTM and CDR2 is ANQGSEA. DNA of the CDR3: TGCAGCGCGGGGAATTACCGGGACACTCTATCTGGAAACACCATATATTTT. Its protein is CSAGNYRDTLSGNTIYF.

The chain recombines TRBV5-4 with TRBJ2-4, with unresolved D. The CDR3 runs 15 residues. Germline V gene data show CDR1 as SGHNT and CDR2 as YYREEE (reference sequence). V lost 0 bases and J lost 7, with 14 bases in between. In nucleotides, the CDR3 is TGTGCCAGCAGCTTGGCCTTCGGCACAGACAACATTCAGTACTTC. Its protein product is CASSLAFGTDNIQYF.

The gene calls are TRBV30 and TRBJ1-5; D might be TRBD1 (6 bases). The ends were cut back, 3 bases at V and 4 bases at J, with 10 bases in the middle. The CDR3 runs 13 residues. The germline CDR1 and CDR2 sequences are GTSNPN and SVGIG (reference sequence). The CDR3 DNA reads TGTGCCTGGAGCCCTACAGGGAATCAGCCCCAGCATTTT. It translates to CAWSPTGNQPQHF.

The V and J genes are TRBV19 and TRBJ1-2; D may be TRBD1 (6 bases). V gave up 8 bases and J gave up 2 bases, with 15 bases separating them. Per germline, CDR1 LNHDA and CDR2 SQIVND (reference sequence). The CDR3 has 14 amino acids. The CDR3 DNA reads TGTGCCAGTTCGCCCACGACAGGAAACTATGGCTACACCTTC. The encoded protein is CASSPTTGNYGYTF. Filled out from reference TRBV19 and TRBJ1-2, the complete variable domain reads DGGITQSPKYLFRKEGQNVTLSCEQNLNHDAMYWYRQDPGQGLRLIYYSQIVNDFQKGDIAEGYSVSREKKESFPLTVTSAQKNPTAFYLCASSPTTGNYGYTFGSGTRLTVV.

In its sample, this clone was seen once. The chain links TRBV28 to TRBJ1-4; 7 bases align to TRBD1. This CDR3 region has 15 residues. J was trimmed by 7 bases and V by 6 bases; bases with no gene match: 11. Germline V gene sequence: CDR1 MDHEN, CDR2 SYDVKM. CDR3 in DNA: TGTGCCAGCAGAGCGGAACAGGGGCGGGGTGAAAAACTGTTTTTT. This encodes CASRAEQGRGEKLFF. Variable domain in full (rest from reference TRBV28 and TRBJ1-4): DVKVTQSSRYLVKRTGEKVFLECVQDMDHENMFWYRQDPGLGLRLIYFSYDVKMKEKGDIPEGYSVSREKKERFSLILESASTNQTSMYLCASRAEQGRGEKLFFGSGTQLSVL.

The V gene is TRBV10-3, the J gene TRBJ2-7; perhaps TRBD1 as D (6 bases). The CDR3 totals 15 residues. The ends were cut back, 6 bases at V and 2 bases at J, with 17 bases in the middle. CDR1 is ENHRY, CDR2 SYGVKD, per germline. The CDR3 nucleotides read TGTGCCATCAGGGTTGGGCAGGGGATGGCCTACGAGCAGTACTTC. This codes for CAIRVGQGMAYEQYF.

This sequence joins TRBV6-4 and TRBJ2-3, with a weak D call TRBD1 (6 bases). The CDR3 is 12 amino acids. V lost 3 bases to trimming and J lost 8 bases, with 9 bases between them. Germline lookup yields CDR1 MRHNA and CDR2 SNTAGT. CDR3 sequence reads: CASSEQGGTQYF. The CDR3, as DNA: TGTGCCAGCAGTGAGCAAGGGGGTACGCAGTATTTT.